These 22 T cell receptor beta chains originate from one sample sequenced in a study of OX40 agonist ivuxolimab in advanced cancers. Only in-frame clones appear in the TCRdb table, and some are missing; sequencing was by immunoSEQ multiplex PCR. This table has fewer than 50,000 clones, approximately 91% appearing once. Sequencing was performed on CD4+ or CD8+ T cells sorted from blood, taken in a trial of the OX40 agonist ivuxolimab. The source is an adult with an advanced solid tumor such as melanoma, head and neck, liver or kidney cancer.

The chain uses TRBV13 and TRBJ2-3; TRBD1 aligns across 9 bases. V gave up 8 bases and J gave up 2 bases; unmatched junction bases: 11. CDR3 length: 16 residues. Germline V gene lookup returns CDR1 PRHDT and CDR2 FYEKMQ (reference sequence). CDR3 coding DNA: TGTGCCAGCTCCAATACGGGACAGGGATTCACAGATACGCAGTATTTT. Translating it yields CASSNTGQGFTDTQYF.

The V and J genes are TRBV7-2 and TRBJ2-4; D unclear. This CDR3 has 17 amino acids. The ends were cut back, 2 bases at V and 4 bases at J, with 18 bases in the middle. From germline, CDR1 is SGHTA and CDR2 FQGNSA. The CDR3 loop is CASSLLRRGVPKNIQYF. DNA for the CDR3: TGTGCCAGCAGCTTATTGAGGCGTGGAGTACCTAAAAACATTCAGTACTTC.

The V call is TRBV19, the J call TRBJ1-1; the D gene is possibly TRBD1 (6 bases). The V gene's germline CDR1 is LNHDA and CDR2 SQIVND (reference sequence). The V end was cut by 6 bases, the J end by 7 bases, with 24 bases between. The CDR3 contains 16 residues. CDR3 region: CASSQPLGGHMGEAFF. In nucleotides, the CDR3 is TGTGCCAGTAGCCAACCGTTGGGGGGGCATATGGGTGAAGCTTTCTTT. The full variable domain, in which reference TRBV19 and TRBJ1-1 provide the parts outside the CDR3, is DGGITQSPKYLFRKEGQNVTLSCEQNLNHDAMYWYRQDPGQGLRLIYYSQIVNDFQKGDIAEGYSVSREKKESFPLTVTSAQKNPTAFYLCASSQPLGGHMGEAFFGQGTRLTVV.

The rearrangement links TRBV9 to TRBJ2-3; 10 nucleotides align to TRBD2. Unmatched junction bases numbered 5, after V lost 1 base and J lost 6 bases. Germline-derived CDR1 and CDR2 are SGDLS and YYNGEE. CDR3 length equals 15 residues. This CDR3 reads CASSVLAGEMDTQYF. CDR3 in DNA: TGTGCCAGCAGCGTACTAGCGGGAGAAATGGATACGCAGTATTTT. The full variable domain, its missing parts supplied by reference TRBV9 and TRBJ2-3, is DSGVTQTPKHLITATGQRVTLRCSPRSGDLSVYWYQQSLDQGLQFLIQYYNGEERAKGNILERFSAQQFPDLHSELNLSSLELGDSALYFCASSVLAGEMDTQYFGPGTRLTVL.

The chain combines TRBV29-1 with TRBJ2-2; 7 positions match TRBD2. The trim removed 7 bases at V and 6 bases at J, leaving 14 bases unmatched. CDR1 is SQVTM, CDR2 ANQGSEA, per germline. The CDR3 spans 15 residues. The CDR3 nucleotides are TGCAGCGCCTCTGACAGCGGGGATGGGTCCGGGGAGCTGTTTTTT. The encoded protein is CSASDSGDGSGELFF.

This clone was seen only once. J is TRBJ2-1 and V is TRBV27; the match to TRBD2 covers 7 bases. There are 15 residues in the CDR3. The V gene's germline CDR1 is MNHEY and CDR2 SMNVEV (reference sequence). V trimming: 8 bases; J trimming: 2 bases; junction bases outside the gene matches: 9. The CDR3 coding sequence is TGTGCCAGCTCTGAGGGGACTACCGCCTACAATGAGCAGTTCTTC. Amino acid sequence: CASSEGTTAYNEQFF.

The chain employs TRBV29-1 and TRBJ1-2, with D perhaps matching TRBD1 (5 bases). The V gene's germline CDR1 is SQVTM and CDR2 ANQGSEA. V was pared by 5 bases and J by 3 bases, with 13 bases between. CDR3 size: 13 residues. The CDR3 region is CSVLGTEYYGYTF. CDR3 sequence (DNA): TGCAGCGTTTTAGGGACGGAATACTATGGCTACACCTTC.

The rearrangement uses TRBV11-2 and TRBJ2-7; 11 bases agree with TRBD1. The CDR3 extends over 14 amino acids. J was trimmed by 3 bases and V by 5 bases; bases with no gene match: 3. Germline V gene lookup returns CDR1 SGHAT and CDR2 FQNNGV. CDR3 loop: CASSPGQGGYEQYF. The CDR3 DNA reads as TGTGCCAGCAGCCCGGGACAGGGGGGCTACGAGCAGTACTTC.

The count of this clone is one. The chain joins TRBV6-6 to TRBJ2-1, with 9 nucleotides matching TRBD1. Germline V gene lookup returns CDR1 MNHNY and CDR2 SVGAGI (reference sequence). The CDR3 totals 16 residues. Trimming at V came to 2 bases and at J to 5 bases, leaving 7 bases not matched to a gene. In nucleotides, the CDR3 is TGTGCCAGCAGTTACGGGACAGGGAGATCACACAATGAGCAGTTCTTC. This gives the protein CASSYGTGRSHNEQFF.

The chain employs TRBV9 and TRBJ1-1; D is unresolved. Trimming cost V 4 bases and J 0 bases, with 19 bases left between them. The V gene's germline CDR1 is SGDLS and CDR2 YYNGEE. This CDR3 has 17 residues. The CDR3 spells CASSSNPAGQMNTEAFF. Written as DNA, the CDR3 is TGTGCCAGCAGCTCAAATCCGGCTGGGCAAATGAACACTGAAGCTTTCTTT.

This clone has a single count. The chain is built from TRBV14 and TRBJ2-7; D is ambiguous. The length of the CDR3 is 10 residues. V was trimmed by 1 base and J by 7 bases, leaving 2 bases between them. Germline V CDR1 and CDR2: SGHDN, FVKESK. The CDR3 region is CASSQGEQYF. CDR3 DNA sequence: TGTGCCAGCAGCCAAGGTGAGCAGTACTTC.

The J gene is TRBJ2-2, the V gene TRBV9; D may match TRBD1 or TRBD2 (5 bases each). The germline V and J ends were trimmed by 4 bases and 3 bases, with 13 bases remaining between them. This CDR3 is built from 15 residues. Germline V gene lookup returns CDR1 SGDLS and CDR2 YYNGEE. The DNA of the CDR3 is TGTGCCAGCAGCCCTACCAAGGGACACACCGGGGAGCTGTTTTTT. Encoded protein: CASSPTKGHTGELFF.

The CDR3, as DNA: TGTGCCAGCAGTGAGGGCAGATTAAACTCCTACGAGCAGTACTTC. Translated, it gives CASSEGRLNSYEQYF. V usage is TRBV2 and J usage is TRBJ2-7; D not resolved. The CDR3 has 15 residues. Germline lookup yields CDR1 SNHLY and CDR2 FYNNEI. V was shortened by 3 bases and J by 0 bases, with 12 bases between the two germline ends.

The rearrangement uses TRBV6-5 and TRBJ1-2, with D possibly being TRBD1 (5 bases). Germline V gene data show CDR1 as MNHEY and CDR2 as SVGAGI. Deletions cut 0 bases from V and 4 bases from J, with 15 bases between. This CDR3 region has 16 residues. CDR3 DNA: TGTGCCAGCAGTTACTCGATAGCAGGGATGGGCTATGGCTACACCTTC. Its protein product is CASSYSIAGMGYGYTF.

V is TRBV13 and J is TRBJ2-7; D could derive from TRBD1 or TRBD2 (6 bases each). Germline loops: CDR1 PRHDT, CDR2 FYEKMQ (reference sequence). CDR3 length: 13 residues. Between the trimmed V and J ends, which lost 5 bases and 0 bases, there was a span of 8 bases. The CDR3 region has the DNA TGTGCCAGCAGCGAGGGGGGCTCCTACGAGCAGTACTTC. This translates into CASSEGGSYEQYF.

This chain connects TRBV2 to TRBJ2-3; the match to TRBD2 covers 9 bases. CDR1 SNHLY and CDR2 FYNNEI come from the germline V gene. This CDR3 comprises 17 residues. Germline trimming cut 3 bases from V and 4 bases from J; bases unmatched to any gene: 11. The CDR3 DNA is TGTGCCAGCAGTGACGGTGGCGGGAGGGCCTCGGCAGATACGCAGTATTTT. Translating it yields CASSDGGGRASADTQYF.

Comment on this clone: Other nucleotide sequences from this sample produce the same CDR3. CDR3 coding DNA: TGTGCCAGCAGTTGGGGACAGGGGTTGGCCGAGCAGTACTTC. Translating it yields CASSWGQGLAEQYF. V usage is TRBV5-6 and J usage is TRBJ2-7; 10 nucleotides line up with TRBD1. Germline V gene lookup returns CDR1 SGHDT and CDR2 YYEEEE. This CDR3 region has 14 residues. After removal of 5 bases from V and 6 bases from J, the junction contained 8 bases not matched to a gene.

The CDR3 DNA reads TGCGCCAGCAGCCAAGAAGCGGTAGGGGAAGGCTACGAGCAGTACTTC. Amino acids: CASSQEAVGEGYEQYF. The V gene is TRBV4-1, the J gene TRBJ2-7; D might be TRBD1 or TRBD2, each matching 5 bases. The CDR3 sequence is 16 residues long. V lost 0 bases to trimming and J lost 3 bases, with 15 bases between them. Germline CDR1 is MGHRA and CDR2 is YSYEKL.

The V gene is TRBV4-1, the J gene TRBJ1-2, with a tentative D call TRBD1 (5 bases). Trimming stripped 1 base from V and 2 bases from J, with 11 bases between. The CDR3 length is 15 residues. Germline lookup yields CDR1 MGHRA and CDR2 YSYEKL. The CDR3 sequence: CASSQGPGANYGYTF. As DNA, the CDR3 is TGCGCCAGCAGCCAAGGTCCCGGGGCGAACTATGGCTACACCTTC.

V is TRBV5-6 and J is TRBJ1-2, with D possibly TRBD1 on 5 matching bases. Trimming removed 6 bases at V and 2 bases at J, with 11 bases between. This CDR3 has 13 residues. Germline loops: CDR1 SGHDT, CDR2 YYEEEE. The CDR3 is CASNGGENYGYTF. CDR3 nucleotide sequence: TGTGCCAGCAACGGGGGGGAAAACTATGGCTACACCTTC.

The genes are TRBV13 and TRBJ2-7, with 8 bases fitting TRBD1. The CDR3 length is 15 residues. From germline, CDR1 is PRHDT and CDR2 FYEKMQ (reference sequence). The J segment lost 4 bases and the V segment lost 5 bases, leaving 10 bases of the junction unmatched. CDR3 region: CASSLGTGGIYEQYF. The DNA for the CDR3 is TGTGCCAGCAGCCTCGGAACAGGGGGTATTTACGAGCAGTACTTC.

The J gene is TRBJ1-1, the V gene TRBV7-9; a weak D match, TRBD1 (6 bases). The CDR3 consists of 16 residues. The germline CDR1 and CDR2 sequences are SEHNR and FQNEAQ (reference sequence). Trimming pared 4 bases from V and 1 base from J, leaving 16 bases between. The CDR3 loop reads CASSYKRGHWNTEAFF. CDR3 coding DNA: TGTGCCAGCAGCTACAAGAGGGGACACTGGAACACTGAAGCTTTCTTT.